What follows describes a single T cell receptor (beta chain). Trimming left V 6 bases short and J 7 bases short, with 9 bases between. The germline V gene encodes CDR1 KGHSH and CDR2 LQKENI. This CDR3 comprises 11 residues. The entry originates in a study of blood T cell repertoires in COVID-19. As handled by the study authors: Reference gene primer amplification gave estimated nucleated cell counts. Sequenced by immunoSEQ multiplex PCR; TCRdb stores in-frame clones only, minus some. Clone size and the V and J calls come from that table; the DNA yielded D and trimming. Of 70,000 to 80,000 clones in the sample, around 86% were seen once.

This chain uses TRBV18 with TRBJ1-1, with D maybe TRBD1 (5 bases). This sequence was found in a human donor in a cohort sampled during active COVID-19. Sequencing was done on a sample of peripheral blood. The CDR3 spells CASSRDSEAFF. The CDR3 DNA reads TGTGCCAGCTCTCGAGACAGTGAAGCTTTCTTT.